This section outlines one TCR beta chain sequence together with its context. No antigen is known for it. This sample was included in a study of identical twins. The CDR3 length is 13 residues. Germline V gene data show CDR1 as SGHTA and CDR2 as FQGNSA. Trimming left V 3 bases short and J 1 base short, with 6 bases between. General study findings and limits: Carriage of fewer insertions was seen in abundant cord blood beta clonotypes, whereas memory repertoires showed none. It was possible that invariant MAIT and iNKT cells partly confounded the zero-insertion analyses.

Everyone who donated was a healthy Caucasian. Template switching introduced a universal primer site, and the cDNA bore unique molecular identifiers. TCRdb ran MiXCR on the 5' RACE reads and lists one entry per CDR3 protein. This sample has around 220,000 distinct CDR3 sequences, with around an eighth found just once. This TCR derives from a woman aged 18-29 years in good health. The specimen sequenced was memory (CD45RO+) T cells sorted from blood. The V call is TRBV7-2, the J call TRBJ2-5; D is uncertain. The CDR3 DNA sequence: TGTGCCAGCAGCTTGTGGGCCCAAGAGACCCAGTACTTC. This sequence encodes CASSLWAQETQYF. Together with reference TRBV7-2 and TRBJ2-5, the CDR3 gives the full variable domain: GAGVSQSPSNKVTEKGKDVELRCDPISGHTALYWYRQSLGQGLEFLIYFQGNSAPDKSGLPSDRFSAERTGGSVSTLTIQRTQQEDSAVYLCASSLWAQETQYFGPGTRLLVL.